This T cell receptor (beta chain) was found in a study of OX40 agonist ivuxolimab in advanced cancers. Overall study findings and caveats: Average numbers of expanded clones were greater in CD8+ T cells than in CD4+.

Comment on this clone: Its antigen is undetermined.

Some clones are missing from TCRdb's copy, which holds only in-frame ones; the method was immunoSEQ multiplex PCR. The sample shows roughly 120,000 clones, 80% to 95% of them seen only once. The specimen comprised CD4+ or CD8+ T cells sorted from blood, sampled in a trial of the OX40 agonist ivuxolimab. This TCR was recovered from an adult with an advanced solid tumor such as melanoma, head and neck, liver or kidney cancer.

The CDR3 reads CASSVATWETQYF. CDR3 DNA sequence: TGTGCCAGCAGCGTAGCTACATGGGAGACGCAGTACTTC. The rearrangement links TRBV9 to TRBJ2-7; perhaps TRBD2 as D (5 bases). V lost 0 bases and J 9 bases, leaving 13 bases between the germline ends. Germline loops: CDR1 SGDLS, CDR2 YYNGEE. CDR3 size: 13 residues.